This TCR beta chain was captured by sequencing in a study of blood T cell repertoires in COVID-19. This clone was detected a few times. Sequencing was performed with immunoSEQ multiplex PCR; in TCRdb, only in-frame clones are kept and a portion is missing. The repertoire includes about 68,000 clones, more than 70% of them detected once, and approximately 8.8% sits in the top ten. The specimen sequenced was peripheral blood. The source is a man aged 50 to 59 with active COVID-19.

DNA of the CDR3: TGTGCCAGCAGGGCCAACAATCAGCCCCAGCATTTT. Amino acid sequence: CASRANNQPQHF. V usage is TRBV2 and J usage is TRBJ1-5, with no clear D. Germline assignment: CDR1 SNHLY and CDR2 FYNNEI. The V and J ends lost 6 bases and 3 bases respectively, with 6 bases between them. This CDR3 comprises 12 residues. The complete variable domain, with remaining parts taken from reference TRBV2 and TRBJ1-5, reads EPEVTQTPSHQVTQMGQEVILRCVPISNHLYFYWYRQILGQKVEFLVSFYNNEISEKSEIFDDQFSVERPDGSNFTLKIRSTKLEDSAMYFCASRANNQPQHFGDGTRLSIL.